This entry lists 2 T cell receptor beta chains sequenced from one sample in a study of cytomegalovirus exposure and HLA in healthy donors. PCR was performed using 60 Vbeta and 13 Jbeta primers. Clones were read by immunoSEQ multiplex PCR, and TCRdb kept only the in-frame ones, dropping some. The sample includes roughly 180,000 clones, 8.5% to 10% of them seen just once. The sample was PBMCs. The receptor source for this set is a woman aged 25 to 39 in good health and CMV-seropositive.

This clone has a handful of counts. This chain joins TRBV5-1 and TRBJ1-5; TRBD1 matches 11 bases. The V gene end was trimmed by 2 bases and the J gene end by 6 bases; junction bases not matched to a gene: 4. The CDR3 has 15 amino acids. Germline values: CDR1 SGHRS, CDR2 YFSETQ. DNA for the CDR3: TGCGCCAGCAGCTTCGGGGACAGGGGGTCTCAGCCCCAGCATTTT. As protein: CASSFGDRGSQPQHF.

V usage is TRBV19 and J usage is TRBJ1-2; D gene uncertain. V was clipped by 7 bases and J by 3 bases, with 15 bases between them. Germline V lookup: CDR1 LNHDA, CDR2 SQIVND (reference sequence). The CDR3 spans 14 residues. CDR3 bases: TGTGCCAGTATTGGATCAGGAACGTACTATGGCTACACCTTC. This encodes CASIGSGTYYGYTF.